The rows below give T cell receptor beta chains drawn from one sample of a study of CD8 T cells in ankylosing spondylitis. TCRdb analysed the 5' RACE reads with MiXCR anew, one entry per CDR3 protein. This table holds 250,000 or so distinct CDR3 sequences, roughly a tenth found once. Sequencing used blood, either unsorted or a sorted T cell fraction (not recorded which). These receptors all come from a male donor with ankylosing spondylitis or in good health (not recorded which). Each CDR3 is given without its conserved first and last residue. Size tells how often a clone was seen (once, few, many) or the class of an expanded clone, and some rows leave it out.

j_call v_call clone_size cdr3_aa
TRBJ2-7 TRBV29-1 . SAEAGQAYEQY
TRBJ1-5 TRBV4-1 many ASSQGGNQPQH
TRBJ2-3 TRBV3-1 many ASSPKRTGGRDTQY
TRBJ2-1 TRBV5-1 many ASSSPTRQSSYNEQF
TRBJ2-1 TRBV20-1 few SARDTAGPYNEQF
TRBJ1-1 TRBV12-3/TRBV12-4 many ASRTQVTTEAF
TRBJ1-4 TRBV2 many ASQGTLGGKLF
TRBJ2-2 TRBV5-1 many ASSLAGADTGELF
TRBJ2-2 TRBV9 many ASEPGTGYAGELF
TRBJ1-2 TRBV7-2 . ASSPGDSRGIGYT
TRBJ1-1 TRBV10-3 many AIRGAGGAEAF
TRBJ2-7 TRBV7-2 few ASSGGGQSAYEQY
TRBJ1-2 TRBV9 . ASSVVGTGVSGYT
TRBJ1-5 TRBV4-2 many ASSQDQLWDSNQPQH
TRBJ1-3 TRBV10-3 . AISETVATGNTIY
TRBJ1-1 TRBV10-3 . AISEGQGATEAF
TRBJ2-2 TRBV30 few AWNSGNTGELF
TRBJ1-4 TRBV25-1 many ASSDRQGAGGKLF
TRBJ2-7 TRBV3-1 many ASSLDRNSYEQY
TRBJ2-5 TRBV10-3 many AISELERGRQQETQY
TRBJ1-2 TRBV12-3/TRBV12-4 many ASSLALLYGYT
TRBJ1-1 TRBV20-1 many SATGKGTEAF
TRBJ2-3 TRBV11-2 . ASSREGGLLYTDTQY